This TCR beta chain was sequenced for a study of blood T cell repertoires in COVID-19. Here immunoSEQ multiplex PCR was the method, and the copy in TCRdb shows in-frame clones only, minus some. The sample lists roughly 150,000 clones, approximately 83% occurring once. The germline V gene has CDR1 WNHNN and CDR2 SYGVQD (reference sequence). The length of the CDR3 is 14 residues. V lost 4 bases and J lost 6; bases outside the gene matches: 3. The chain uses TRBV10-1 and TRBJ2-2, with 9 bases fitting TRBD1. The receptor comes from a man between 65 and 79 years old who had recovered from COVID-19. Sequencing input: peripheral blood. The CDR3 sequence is CASSGGQGPGELFF. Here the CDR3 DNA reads TGCGCCAGCAGTGGGGGACAGGGCCCCGGGGAGCTGTTTTTT.